This T cell receptor (beta chain) stems from a study of human T cells and chemical hapten exposure. Turning to the study itself: Variation in per-sample TCR yields came mainly from small pooled library volume differences.

Study-level findings and limits: Expanded TCRs produced significantly more large CDR3 similarity clusters than controls did.

Germline V gives CDR1 LGHDT, CDR2 YNNKEL (reference sequence). This CDR3 contains 14 residues. The V and J ends lost 3 bases and 5 bases, in that order; junction bases with no gene match: 5. TCRdb independently ran MiXCR on the RACE reads; one entry per CDR3 protein. The sample holds under 400,000 distinct CDR3 sequences, approximately 5.1% seen once. The time point was: pre-sensitization, week 0. Treatment denoted: therapeutic diphenylcyclopropenone sensitization with weekly scalp DPC. Alopecia patients, 18 to 70 years old and DPC-suitable, served as donors. This clonotype was seen a handful of times. The antigen is unknown.

This TCR came from a woman between 45 and 60 years old with alopecia areata. Some clones in this sample may be carry-over from other donors' samples. This material consisted of whole blood, taken in connection with sensitization to the hapten diphenylcyclopropenone (DPC). The chain uses TRBV3-1 and TRBJ1-1; 8 nucleotides line up with TRBD1. The CDR3 loop is CASSQLQGGTEAFF. The CDR3 nucleotides read TGTGCCAGCAGCCAGTTACAGGGGGGTACTGAAGCTTTCTTT.